These T cell receptor beta chains were read from a single sample in a study of T cells expressing NK-cell markers. TCRdb re-called the 5' RACE reads, yielding one record per CDR3 amino acid sequence without DNA. The sample data list roughly 450,000 distinct CDR3 sequences. Sequenced: blood T cells: a sorted CD56 or NKG2C T cell subset, CD4+ or CD8+ T cells, or bulk PBMC T cells (not recorded which). These receptor sequences come from a woman between 50 and 59 years old in good health. Both conserved end residues are part of each CDR3.

len,v_gene,j_gene,CDR3aa
15,TRBV6-6,TRBJ2-1,CASSLPDRGKNEQFF
14,TRBV19,TRBJ1-6,CASSNDRGNSPLHF
17,TRBV4-1,TRBJ1-2,CASSQNPGTGINYGYTF
14,TRBV29-1,TRBJ2-7,CSVGVSGGTYEQYF
14,TRBV20-1,TRBJ2-1,CSALTGGSLYEQFF
13,TRBV20-1,TRBJ2-5,CSARGASQETQYF
17,TRBV7-8,TRBJ2-7,CASSLSLPGLAGVEQYF
18,TRBV20-1,TRBJ2-2,CSASRRTLFAGSSGELFF
13,TRBV10-3,TRBJ2-1,CAINEAKINEQFF
17,TRBV12-3/TRBV12-4,TRBJ2-3,CASSFLRQGGGTDTQYF
15,TRBV29-1,TRBJ1-3,CSVGEGLNSGNTIYF
15,TRBV15,TRBJ2-7,CATSRGGTGGHEQYF
19,TRBV11-2,TRBJ1-1,CASSSSLPSGTLRYTEAFF
13,TRBV18,TRBJ2-5,CASSLSGIKTQYF
13,TRBV6-1,TRBJ1-5,CAIVDRVGQPQHF
14,TRBV6-6,TRBJ2-5,CASRPGGGGETQYF
14,TRBV7-9,TRBJ2-7,CASSSPRRAYEQYF
16,TRBV2,TRBJ2-2,CASSEAQRTSAGELFF
14,TRBV7-9,TRBJ2-3,CASSPGVSADTQYF
12,TRBV20-1,TRBJ2-2,CSAQDRIGELFF